Listed below are T cell receptor beta chains from one sample, sequenced in a study of T-cell reconstitution after alpha-beta-depleted transplantation in children. TCRdb redid the calling of the PCR reads with MiXCR, one entry per CDR3 protein. The sample holds 360,000 or so distinct CDR3 sequences; about a fifth are singletons and the top ten take 3% to 4.5%. Sample: PBMCs from the stem cell graft donor, taken from the stem cell graft. The receptors were sampled from a human donor who donated a stem cell graft to a child with acute myeloid leukemia. Both conserved end residues are part of each CDR3. A D gene is named only where the DNA matches it firmly. The size field is filled for only some rows; it gives once, few, many or a size class.

clone_size j_call d_call v_call cdr3_aa cdr3_nt
many TRBJ1-5 TRBD1 TRBV20-1 CSARSWDRDQPQHF TGCAGTGCTAGAAGCTGGGACAGGGATCAGCCCCAGCATTTT
NA TRBJ2-1 TRBD1 TRBV7-8 CASSQDRGRREQFF TGTGCCAGCAGCCAAGACAGGGGGCGGCGTGAGCAGTTCTTC
NA TRBJ1-4 TRBD1 TRBV28 CASSPPGQANEKLFF TGTGCCAGCAGTCCCCCGGGACAGGCTAATGAAAAACTGTTTTTT
few TRBJ2-1 NA TRBV12-3/TRBV12-4 CASSLESGGWDEQFF TGTGCCAGCAGTTTAGAATCCGGGGGCTGGGATGAGCAGTTCTTC
few TRBJ2-7 TRBD1 TRBV12-3/TRBV12-4 CASSSSGTGVYEQYF TGTGCCAGCAGTTCCTCCGGGACAGGGGTCTACGAGCAGTACTTC
few TRBJ2-7 NA TRBV12-3/TRBV12-4 CASSLAGGRSYEQYF TGTGCCAGCAGTTTAGCGGGAGGACGAAGCTACGAGCAGTACTTC
once TRBJ2-1 NA TRBV7-2 CASSPIAGGTEQFF TGTGCCAGCAGCCCTATAGCAGGCGGGACTGAACAGTTCTTC
few TRBJ2-7 NA TRBV6-1 CASRNMEGADEQYF TGTGCCTCGCGTAATATGGAGGGGGCGGACGAGCAGTACTTC
NA TRBJ1-5 NA TRBV5-5 CASSFEQGQPQHF TGTGCCAGCAGCTTTGAGCAGGGTCAGCCCCAGCATTTT
NA TRBJ2-7 NA TRBV7-2 CASSLVWDSAYEQYF TGTGCCAGCAGCTTAGTTTGGGACTCTGCCTACGAGCAGTACTTC
few TRBJ2-7 TRBD1 TRBV13 CASSHRTGGNYEQYF TGTGCCAGCAGCCACCGGACAGGGGGGAACTACGAGCAGTACTTC
NA TRBJ2-1 NA TRBV5-4 CASSEDWDEQFF TGTGCCAGCAGCGAGGACTGGGATGAGCAGTTCTTC
NA TRBJ2-5 TRBD2 TRBV28 CASNRGGRFETQYF TGTGCCAGCAACCGTGGCGGGAGATTTGAGACCCAGTACTTC
NA TRBJ2-3 NA TRBV14 CASSPTTASTDTQYF TGTGCCAGCAGCCCGACCACCGCAAGCACAGATACGCAGTATTTT
NA TRBJ1-1 TRBD1 TRBV6-1 CASRSTGGNTEAFF TGTGCCAGCAGGTCAACAGGGGGGAACACTGAAGCTTTCTTT
few TRBJ1-1 NA TRBV6-1 CASSGTLNTEAFF TGTGCCAGCAGCGGGACGCTGAACACTGAAGCTTTCTTT
many TRBJ1-1 TRBD1 TRBV9 CASSVGRGRGTEAFF TGTGCCAGCAGCGTAGGAAGGGGGCGAGGCACTGAAGCTTTCTTT
NA TRBJ1-2 NA TRBV29-1 CSVEGGPGGYTF TGCAGCGTTGAAGGGGGACCCGGCGGCTACACCTTC
NA TRBJ2-1 NA TRBV20-1 CSAIRDTQFF TGCAGTGCTATCCGGGACACTCAGTTCTTC
few TRBJ2-1 NA TRBV28 CASSLPLADRSYNEQFF TGTGCCAGCAGTTTACCCCTCGCGGATCGCTCCTACAATGAGCAGTTCTTC
few TRBJ2-1 NA TRBV6-2/TRBV6-3 CASSLWVAERYNEQFF TGTGCCAGCAGTTTATGGGTGGCGGAGCGCTACAATGAGCAGTTCTTC
NA TRBJ1-1 TRBD1 TRBV2 CASSTGEGTEAFF TGTGCCAGCAGTACAGGGGAGGGCACTGAAGCTTTCTTT
few TRBJ1-4 NA TRBV2 CASSEEAGISNEKLFF TGTGCCAGCAGTGAAGAGGCGGGGATCTCTAATGAAAAACTGTTTTTT
NA TRBJ2-7 NA TRBV24-1 CATSDTRDLSYEQYF TGTGCCACCAGTGATACCCGGGACCTTTCCTACGAGCAGTACTTC
few TRBJ2-2 NA TRBV2 CASSEWQTGELFF TGTGCCAGCAGTGAATGGCAAACCGGGGAGCTGTTTTTT
NA TRBJ2-1 TRBD2 TRBV28 CASSPPGLAGGNEQFF TGTGCCAGCAGTCCCCCGGGACTAGCGGGAGGTAATGAGCAGTTCTTC
few TRBJ2-1 TRBD2 TRBV12-3/TRBV12-4 CASSVGASGLNEQFF TGTGCCAGCAGTGTTGGGGCTAGCGGGTTGAATGAGCAGTTCTTC